What follows is one T cell receptor beta chain and its context. Its antigen is as yet unknown. This entry comes from a study of molecular identifiers for immune sequencing clone quantification. The wider study: Replicate experiments took RNA from roughly 20,000 or 100,000 naive CD8 cells, divided it five ways and sequenced four.

The study's findings and limits: Clones of above 20 RNA copies carried over 99% of effector molecules; in naive cells they carried under 1%. The study reportedly detected spiked Jurkat TCR RNA from one cell among approximately 1 million naive cells.

In TCRdb, the PCR reads were re-called with MiXCR into one record per CDR3 protein. This table has about 98,000 distinct CDR3 sequences, around 37% appearing once. CDR1 is LGHNA, CDR2 YSLEER, per germline. The junction had 5 bases not matched to a gene; V was cut back by 0 bases and J by 3 bases. The CDR3 runs to 16 residues. As CD8+CD4-CCR7+CD45RA+ cells, naive CD8 T cells were sorted. The V and J genes are TRBV4-3 and TRBJ2-7; 10 nucleotides match TRBD2. This sequence was found in a human donor in good health. Some libraries in this study had Jurkat cell RNA spiked in. Sequencing used naive CD8+ T cells from blood, with Jurkat cell RNA spiked in. Noted subset: FACS-sorted CD8+CD4-CCR7+CD45RA+ naive T cells. CDR3 sequence reads: CASSQDPASGSYEQYF. The CDR3 bases are TGCGCCAGCAGCCAAGATCCGGCTAGCGGGAGCTACGAGCAGTACTTC.